This T cell receptor beta chain was captured by sequencing in a study of cytomegalovirus exposure and HLA in healthy donors. Germline trimming cut 8 bases from V and 4 bases from J; bases unmatched to any gene: 17. The CDR3 is 17 amino acids. Germline CDR1 is MGHDK and CDR2 is SYGVNS. The PCR was carried out with 60 Vbeta primers and 13 Jbeta primers. Sequenced by immunoSEQ multiplex PCR; TCRdb stores in-frame clones only, minus some. This sample carries 100,000 or so clones, over 65% of them seen once, and the ten largest clones take 7.5% to 9%. The V and J genes are TRBV25-1 and TRBJ1-1; 9 bases fit TRBD1. The TCR originated in a man aged 40-49 years in good health and CMV-seropositive. Sample: PBMCs. The CDR3 DNA follows: TGTGCCAGCGAATACATCGACAGGGGGAGGGGGGTCACTGAAGCTTTCTTT. Amino acids: CASEYIDRGRGVTEAFF.